This TCR beta chain appears in the sequencing data of a study of read filtering for tumor transcriptome and immune sequencing. Sampling of bone marrow took place during active disease in every patient. From about 0.4 ug of RNA, a library with molecular barcoded alpha/delta and beta/gamma adaptors was made. Each CDR3 protein is one row after TCRdb ran MiXCR on the reads. The data show 60,000 to 80,000 distinct CDR3 sequences, with about 15% seen just once and approximately 50% held by the top ten. This clonotype has only a few counts. Germline-derived CDR1 and CDR2 are SNHLY and FYNNEI. V was cut by 6 bases and J by 5 bases, with 5 bases left in between. The CDR3 sequence is 12 residues long.

J is TRBJ1-6 and V is TRBV2, with unresolved D. The specimen sequenced was a population of CD138-negative cells sorted from bone marrow. The receptor was isolated from a donor at least 40 years old with multiple myeloma. The CDR3 spells CASSLDNSPLHF. CDR3 nucleotide sequence: TGTGCCAGCAGCCTTGATAATTCACCCCTCCACTTT.